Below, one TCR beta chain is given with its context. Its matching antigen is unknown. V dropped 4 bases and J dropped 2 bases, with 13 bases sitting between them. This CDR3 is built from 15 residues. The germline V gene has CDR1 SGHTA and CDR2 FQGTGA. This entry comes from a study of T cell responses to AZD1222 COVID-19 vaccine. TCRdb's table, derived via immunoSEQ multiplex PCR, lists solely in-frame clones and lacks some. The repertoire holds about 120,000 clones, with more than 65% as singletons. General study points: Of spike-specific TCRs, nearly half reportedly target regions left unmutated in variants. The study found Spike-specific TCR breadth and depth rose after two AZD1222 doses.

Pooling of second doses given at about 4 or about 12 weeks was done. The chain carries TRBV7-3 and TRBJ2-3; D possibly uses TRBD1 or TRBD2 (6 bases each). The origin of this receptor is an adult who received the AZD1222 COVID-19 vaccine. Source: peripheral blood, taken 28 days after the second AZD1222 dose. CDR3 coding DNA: TGTGCCAGCAGCTGGGGGGCATCGAACACAGATACGCAGTATTTT. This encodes CASSWGASNTDTQYF. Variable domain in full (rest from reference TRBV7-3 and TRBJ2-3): GAGVSQTPSNKVTEKGKYVELRCDPISGHTALYWYRQSLGQGPEFLIYFQGTGAADDSGLPNDRFFAVRPEGSVSTLKIQRTERGDSAVYLCASSWGASNTDTQYFGPGTRLTVL.